This T cell receptor (beta chain) is drawn from a study of blood T cell repertoires in COVID-19. Whole-study context: Italy, Spain and the United States were the sources of the convalescent and acute COVID-19 samples.

The V gene's germline CDR1 is LNHDA and CDR2 SQIVND (reference sequence). This CDR3 comprises 16 residues. Unmatched junction bases numbered 5, after V lost 3 bases and J lost 3 bases. The repertoire was sequenced with immunoSEQ multiplex PCR; TCRdb's copy has only in-frame clones and lacks some. The table shows over 150,000 clones, with 94% occurring only once. The TCR was taken from a man between 25 and 39 years old with COVID-19, enrolled during active disease. Sequencing was done on a sample of peripheral blood. The rearrangement uses TRBV19 and TRBJ2-3, with 11 bases aligning to TRBD2. The CDR3 bases are TGTGCCAGTAGTATGGCCGGGACTAGCGGAACAGATACGCAGTATTTT. It encodes CASSMAGTSGTDTQYF.